What follows are 20 T cell receptor beta chains derived from one specimen sequenced in a study of T cell clonotyping in hematopoietic cell transplantation. Clones were read by immunoSEQ multiplex PCR, and TCRdb kept only the in-frame ones, dropping some. The top ten clones hold about a quarter of a sample with approximately 25,000 clones, 84% of them seen once. Time point reported: recipient sample about 28 days before transplant, after cytoreduction. The sequencing here drew on peripheral blood mononuclear cells, taken before stem cell transplant. The receptor source for this set is a woman between 55 and 75 years old with acute myeloid leukemia. Some clones in this sample may be carry-over from other donors' samples.

The V call is TRBV14, the J call TRBJ2-5, with D perhaps TRBD1 (6 bases). The germline V gene has CDR1 SGHDN and CDR2 FVKESK. Deletions cut 2 bases from V and 9 bases from J, with 13 bases between. CDR3 size: 13 residues. The CDR3 coding sequence is TGTGCCAGCAGCCAAAATGAAGGGGGATCCCAGTACTTC. Protein product: CASSQNEGGSQYF.

This clone was detected only once. The gene calls are TRBV6-5 and TRBJ2-1; TRBD2 agrees at 10 bases. Germline V lookup: CDR1 MNHEY, CDR2 SVGAGI. This CDR3 is 15 amino acids long. With 2 bases clipped from V and 8 bases from J, the junction kept 6 bases outside the gene matches. CDR3: CASSYHSGRFDEQFF. The CDR3 bases are TGTGCCAGCAGTTACCATAGCGGGAGGTTCGATGAGCAGTTCTTC.

The chain has TRBV4-3 and TRBJ2-5, with 7 bases that match TRBD1. Germline V gene sequence: CDR1 LGHNA, CDR2 YSLEER. This CDR3 spans 16 amino acids. After removal of 3 bases from V and 2 bases from J, the junction contained 9 bases not matched to a gene. CDR3 amino acids: CASSQRTGSTQETQYF. The CDR3 coding sequence is TGCGCCAGCAGCCAGAGGACAGGCTCTACGCAAGAGACCCAGTACTTC.

The chain uses TRBV2 and TRBJ2-1; TRBD2 is a possible D gene (6 bases). This CDR3 has 14 residues. From germline, CDR1 is SNHLY and CDR2 FYNNEI. V lost 7 bases, J lost 5 bases, and 15 bases lay in between. The CDR3 coding sequence is TGTGCCAGCACCCCCGGACTAATTCACAATGAGCAGTTCTTC. Translated, it gives CASTPGLIHNEQFF.

The chain links TRBV5-1 to TRBJ2-7; D gene uncertain. CDR3 length equals 12 residues. Germline assignment: CDR1 SGHRS and CDR2 YFSETQ. V shed 4 bases and J shed 9 bases, with 14 bases lying between them. In DNA form, the CDR3 reads TGCGCCAGCAGCCCGATGGGCCCCCTGCAGTACTTC. It is translated as CASSPMGPLQYF.

The chain has TRBV11-3 and TRBJ2-7, with 8 bases fitting TRBD2. Germline CDR1 reads SGHNT; CDR2 reads YENEEA. V was pared by 5 bases and J by 6 bases, with 3 bases of the junction left unmatched. The CDR3 is 12 amino acids. CDR3 sequence (DNA): TGTGCCAGCAGCACTAGCGGCGGCGAGCAGTACTTC. This translates into CASSTSGGEQYF.

This clone was detected only once. V usage is TRBV28 and J usage is TRBJ2-7, with 8 bases identical to TRBD2. Unmatched junction bases numbered 11, after V lost 6 bases and J lost 4 bases. The CDR3 has 15 amino acids. Germline assignment: CDR1 MDHEN and CDR2 SYDVKM. DNA of the CDR3: TGTGCCAGCAGGGGTATAACTAGCGGAGAATACGAGCAGTACTTC. Its translation is CASRGITSGEYEQYF.

V gene TRBV7-2 combines with J gene TRBJ2-7; 9 bases fit TRBD1. J gave up 3 bases and V 1 base, and 7 bases lay outside the gene matches. Germline CDR1 reads SGHTA; CDR2 reads FQGNSA. The CDR3 totals 16 residues. The CDR3 spells CASSLGPGTGFYEQYF. CDR3 nucleotides: TGTGCCAGCAGCTTAGGACCCGGGACAGGGTTCTACGAGCAGTACTTC.

The J gene is TRBJ1-4, the V gene TRBV27; 8 positions match TRBD1. Germline assignment: CDR1 MNHEY and CDR2 SMNVEV (reference sequence). Germline trimming cut 5 bases from V and 10 bases from J; bases unmatched to any gene: 12. The CDR3 is made up of 15 amino acids. CDR3: CASSPQGAPRGKLFF. The CDR3 DNA follows: TGTGCCAGCAGTCCGCAGGGGGCGCCTCGTGGAAAACTGTTTTTT. Combining the CDR3 with reference TRBV27 and TRBJ1-4 gives the whole variable domain EAQVTQNPRYLITVTGKKLTVTCSQNMNHEYMSWYRQDPGLGLRQIYYSMNVEVTDKGDVPEGYKVSRKEKRNFPLILESPSPNQTSLYFCASSPQGAPRGKLFFGSGTQLSVL.

The CDR3 region has the DNA TGTGCCATCAGTGAGTCAAGGGACACCGGGGAGCTGTTTTTT. This codes for CAISESRDTGELFF. The chain recombines TRBV10-3 with TRBJ2-2, with D uncertain. In germline, CDR1 is ENHRY, CDR2 SYGVKD. The CDR3 is made up of 14 amino acids. The V end was cut by 0 bases, the J end by 3 bases, with 5 bases between.

The chain recombines TRBV11-2 with TRBJ2-3; 7 bases align to TRBD1. Germline values: CDR1 SGHAT, CDR2 FQNNGV. This CDR3 is 14 amino acids long. Unmatched junction bases numbered 3, after V lost 5 bases and J lost 1 base. CDR3: CASSRQGGTDTQYF. The CDR3 region has the DNA TGTGCCAGCAGCCGACAGGGTGGCACAGATACGCAGTATTTT.

This chain joins TRBV19 and TRBJ2-7; no clear D gene. CDR1 LNHDA and CDR2 SQIVND come from the germline V gene (reference sequence). This CDR3 is built from 15 residues. Deletions cut 0 bases from V and 4 bases from J, with 13 bases between. The chain's CDR3 is CASSIDGQAWYEQYF. The CDR3 nucleotides are TGTGCCAGTAGTATAGATGGCCAGGCGTGGTACGAGCAGTACTTC. Based on the CDR3 plus reference TRBV19 and TRBJ2-7, the full variable domain is DGGITQSPKYLFRKEGQNVTLSCEQNLNHDAMYWYRQDPGQGLRLIYYSQIVNDFQKGDIAEGYSVSREKKESFPLTVTSAQKNPTAFYLCASSIDGQAWYEQYFGPGTRLTVT.

The gene calls are TRBV7-2 and TRBJ2-7, with a tentative D call TRBD1 (6 bases). The V end was cut by 4 bases, the J end by 3 bases, with 13 bases between. CDR3 length: 14 amino acids. Germline values: CDR1 SGHTA, CDR2 FQGNSA. The CDR3, as DNA: TGTGCCAGCAGCTATAGGGGACAACGCTACGAGCAGTACTTC. Encoded protein: CASSYRGQRYEQYF. Together with reference TRBV7-2 and TRBJ2-7, the CDR3 gives the full variable domain: GAGVSQSPSNKVTEKGKDVELRCDPISGHTALYWYRQSLGQGLEFLIYFQGNSAPDKSGLPSDRFSAERTGGSVSTLTIQRTQQEDSAVYLCASSYRGQRYEQYFGPGTRLTVT.

V gene TRBV7-3 combines with J gene TRBJ2-5; no clear D gene. The CDR3 runs to 14 residues. V shed 3 bases and J shed 4 bases, with 12 bases lying between them. CDR1 and CDR2 from the germline V gene are SGHTA and FQGTGA. This chain's CDR3 is CASSFGSPGETQYF. As DNA, the CDR3 is TGTGCCAGCAGCTTTGGCAGCCCCGGAGAGACCCAGTACTTC.

To note about this clone: A junction boundary mismatches the germline segment, possibly from a read error. The chain carries TRBV7-3 and TRBJ1-1, with TRBD1 matching over 7 bases. Germline V gene sequence: CDR1 SGHTA, CDR2 FQGTGA. The CDR3 is 14 residues long. The DNA of the CDR3 is TGTGCCAGCAGCGAGGGGGCTGGGAACGCTGAAGCTTTCTTT. It codes for CASSEGAGNAEAFF. Together with reference TRBV7-3 and TRBJ1-1, the CDR3 gives the full variable domain: GAGVSQTPSNKVTEKGKYVELRCDPISGHTALYWYRQSLGQGPEFLIYFQGTGAADDSGLPNDRFFAVRPEGSVSTLKIQRTERGDSAVYLCASSEGAGNAEAFFGQGTRLTVV.

The V gene is TRBV27, the J gene TRBJ1-1; the D is unclear. The CDR3 extends over 13 amino acids. Germline CDR1 reads MNHEY; CDR2 reads SMNVEV (reference sequence). V shed 4 bases and J shed 1 base, with 7 bases lying between them. CDR3 DNA sequence: TGTGCCAGCAGTTACGGGCGGAACACTGAAGCTTTCTTT. It encodes CASSYGRNTEAFF.

This chain uses TRBV28 with TRBJ2-7; D may be TRBD1 (5 bases). Germline V gene lookup returns CDR1 MDHEN and CDR2 SYDVKM. There are 15 residues in the CDR3. V lost 2 bases, J lost 2 bases, and 13 bases lay in between. The CDR3 sequence: CASSLRPTATYEQYF. In DNA, the CDR3 is TGTGCCAGCAGTTTACGCCCGACAGCAACCTACGAGCAGTACTTC.

The rearrangement links TRBV7-2 to TRBJ2-2; 9 bases line up with TRBD2. Per germline, CDR1 SGHTA and CDR2 FQGNSA. The CDR3 contains 18 residues. With 5 bases clipped from V and 2 bases from J, the junction kept 12 bases outside the gene matches. Written as DNA, the CDR3 is TGTGCCAGCAGCGCCGAGGATGCTAGCGGGATCAACACCGGGGAGCTGTTTTTT. It codes for CASSAEDASGINTGELFF. Combining the CDR3 with reference TRBV7-2 and TRBJ2-2 gives the whole variable domain GAGVSQSPSNKVTEKGKDVELRCDPISGHTALYWYRQSLGQGLEFLIYFQGNSAPDKSGLPSDRFSAERTGGSVSTLTIQRTQQEDSAVYLCASSAEDASGINTGELFFGEGSRLTVL.

This chain links TRBV29-1 with TRBJ2-3; D is possibly TRBD1 (5 bases). This CDR3 has 13 amino acids. V lost 2 bases and J lost 4, with 10 bases in between. Germline V gives CDR1 SQVTM, CDR2 ANQGSEA. The CDR3 DNA follows: TGCAGCGTTGAAAGGCAGGGATCAGATACGCAGTATTTT. This codes for CSVERQGSDTQYF.

The chain employs TRBV29-1 and TRBJ2-1, with D maybe TRBD2 (5 bases). The CDR3 sequence is 14 residues long. Germline CDR1 SQVTM, CDR2 ANQGSEA. V lost 6 bases and J lost 7, with 19 bases in between. The CDR3 DNA sequence: TGCAGCGTCGCATATACTAGTGGTGGAAATGAGCAGTTCTTC. Amino acids: CSVAYTSGGNEQFF.